The source of this T cell receptor (beta chain) is a study of blood T cell repertoires in COVID-19. Study-wide context: Samples representing acute and convalescent COVID-19 were sourced from the United States, Italy and Spain.

In the source study's methods: Reference gene primer amplification gave nucleated cell count estimates. Only in-frame clones appear in the TCRdb table, and some are missing; sequencing was by immunoSEQ multiplex PCR. V and J calls and clone size are those listed in that table; D and trimming were worked out from the DNA. The sample comprises 350,000 to 450,000 clones, approximately 89% of which are singletons, and approximately 1.5% rests with the top ten. Recruits, aged about 18 to 95 years, lived in 24 US areas. Allocation to cohorts depended on clinical history reported by the participants. In germline, CDR1 is SGHAT, CDR2 FQNNGV. The V segment lost 7 bases and the J segment 3 bases; nucleotides outside the gene matches: 8. The CDR3 has 14 residues.

The chain joins TRBV11-2 to TRBJ2-7; 8 bases are shared with TRBD2. This TCR was sampled from a woman aged 25-40 years who had recovered from COVID-19. Sequenced sample: PBMCs or T cells enriched from blood (not recorded which). The CDR3 DNA is TGTGCCAGCATTACGGGAGGGGTTAACTACGAGCAGTACTTC. Translated: CASITGGVNYEQYF.